The next 12 T cell receptor beta chains were all read from a single sample in a study of blood T cell repertoires in COVID-19. TCRdb keeps only in-frame clones here, not all; method: immunoSEQ multiplex PCR. The sample includes about 130,000 clones, 70% to 90% of them seen just once. Sequences were obtained from peripheral blood. These TCRs come from a human donor in a cohort sampled during active COVID-19.

This clone showed up just once. The chain links TRBV30 to TRBJ1-5, with D perhaps TRBD1 (5 bases). CDR1 and CDR2 from the germline V gene are GTSNPN and SVGIG (reference sequence). Between the trimmed V and J ends, which lost 0 bases and 7 bases, there was a span of 10 bases. CDR3 length: 13 residues. CDR3 nucleotide sequence: TGTGCCTGGAGTGTCCAGGGAGGACAGCCCCAGCATTTT. Translating gives CAWSVQGGQPQHF.

The rearrangement joins TRBV5-1 to TRBJ1-6; no clear D gene. The germline CDR1 and CDR2 sequences are SGHRS and YFSETQ. V was shortened by 4 bases and J by 7 bases, with 12 bases between the two germline ends. The CDR3 extends over 14 amino acids. DNA of the CDR3: TGCGCCAGCAGCCCCCAACAGCAGAATTCACCCCTCCACTTT. Its protein is CASSPQQQNSPLHF.

The rearrangement links TRBV6-5 to TRBJ1-4, with 8 nucleotides matching TRBD1. With V trimmed by 4 bases and J by 7 bases, 8 bases remained unmatched. The CDR3 extends over 15 amino acids. Germline CDR1 reads MNHEY; CDR2 reads SVGAGI. CDR3 nucleotide sequence: TGTGCCAGCAGTTCCCCAAGGACAGGGATTGAAAAACTGTTTTTT. Protein: CASSSPRTGIEKLFF.

This chain uses TRBV6-5 with TRBJ2-5; possible D gene TRBD1, 5 bases. This CDR3 is 13 amino acids long. Trimming pared 7 bases from V and 5 bases from J, leaving 14 bases between. CDR1 is MNHEY and CDR2 is SVGAGI in the germline V gene. The DNA of the CDR3 is TGTGCCAGCACCACTGCCAGGGCGGAGACCCAGTACTTC. Its protein product is CASTTARAETQYF.

The chain links TRBV6-5 to TRBJ1-1; a weak D match, TRBD1 (6 bases). Trimming shortened V by 0 bases and J by 0 bases, and 11 bases separated the two germline ends. CDR3 length: 16 residues. Germline-derived CDR1 and CDR2 are MNHEY and SVGAGI. The CDR3 bases are TGTGCCAGCAGTTACTCGGGACAAATCGTGAACACTGAAGCTTTCTTT. Translation: CASSYSGQIVNTEAFF.

The chain combines TRBV12-3 or TRBV12-4 with TRBJ1-2, with D tentatively TRBD1 (6 bases). The V end lost 3 bases, the J end lost 6 bases, and 11 bases lay between the germline ends. This CDR3 spans 13 amino acids. The CDR3 spells CASSFRGGNGYTF. The CDR3 bases are TGTGCCAGCAGTTTTAGAGGGGGAAATGGCTACACCTTC.

The chain links TRBV5-4 to TRBJ2-3; TRBD2 is a possible D gene (6 bases). The CDR3 totals 16 residues. CDR1 is SGHNT, CDR2 YYREEE, per germline (reference sequence). V was shortened by 1 base and J by 0 bases, with 12 bases between the two germline ends. CDR3 region: CASSLPGGLSTDTQYF. DNA of the CDR3: TGTGCCAGCAGCTTGCCCGGTGGACTAAGCACAGATACGCAGTATTTT.

V is TRBV25-1 and J is TRBJ2-6, with 7 bases matching TRBD2. This CDR3 has 16 amino acids. The V segment lost 1 base and the J segment 2 bases; nucleotides outside the gene matches: 2. Germline CDR1 MGHDK, CDR2 SYGVNS. Written as DNA, the CDR3 is TGTGCCAGCAGTGAATGGGGGGGTGCTGGGGCCAACGTCCTGACTTTC. Its translation is CASSEWGGAGANVLTF.

CDR3 bases: TGTGCCAGTAGCCCTCCCCTTCACCGGGACACGAATGGCTACACCTTC. Amino acids: CASSPPLHRDTNGYTF. The chain couples TRBV19 to TRBJ1-2, with D possibly being TRBD1 (6 bases). V was shortened by 6 bases and J by 6 bases, with 23 bases between the two germline ends. Germline CDR1 LNHDA, CDR2 SQIVND (reference sequence). The CDR3 is 16 residues long.

This sequence joins TRBV19 and TRBJ1-5, with 7 positions matching TRBD1. Trimming took 2 bases from V and 10 from J; bases not matched to a gene: 2. This CDR3 comprises 12 residues. CDR1 is LNHDA, CDR2 SQIVND, per germline (reference sequence). CDR3 sequence: CASSIQGGPQHF. DNA for the CDR3: TGTGCCAGTAGTATACAGGGGGGACCCCAGCATTTT.

This chain links TRBV19 with TRBJ1-4; TRBD1 might be the D (5 bases). Germline V gene sequence: CDR1 LNHDA, CDR2 SQIVND (reference sequence). Deletions cut 8 bases from V and 5 bases from J, with 15 bases between. CDR3 size: 14 residues. The CDR3 DNA reads TGTGCCAGTTCTCCGGGGGGGTGGAATGAAAAACTGTTTTTT. Protein sequence: CASSPGGWNEKLFF.

This rearrangement joins TRBV3-1 (or the pseudogene TRBV3-2) to TRBJ2-7; D might be TRBD1 (5 bases). The CDR3 length is 15 residues. Germline CDR1 is LGHDT and CDR2 is YNNKEL (reference sequence). With 0 bases removed from V and 2 bases from J, the gap between germline ends came to 11 bases. In DNA form, the CDR3 reads TGTGCCAGCAGCCAAGAAGGGGCAGGGACCTACGAGCAGTACTTC. This codes for CASSQEGAGTYEQYF.